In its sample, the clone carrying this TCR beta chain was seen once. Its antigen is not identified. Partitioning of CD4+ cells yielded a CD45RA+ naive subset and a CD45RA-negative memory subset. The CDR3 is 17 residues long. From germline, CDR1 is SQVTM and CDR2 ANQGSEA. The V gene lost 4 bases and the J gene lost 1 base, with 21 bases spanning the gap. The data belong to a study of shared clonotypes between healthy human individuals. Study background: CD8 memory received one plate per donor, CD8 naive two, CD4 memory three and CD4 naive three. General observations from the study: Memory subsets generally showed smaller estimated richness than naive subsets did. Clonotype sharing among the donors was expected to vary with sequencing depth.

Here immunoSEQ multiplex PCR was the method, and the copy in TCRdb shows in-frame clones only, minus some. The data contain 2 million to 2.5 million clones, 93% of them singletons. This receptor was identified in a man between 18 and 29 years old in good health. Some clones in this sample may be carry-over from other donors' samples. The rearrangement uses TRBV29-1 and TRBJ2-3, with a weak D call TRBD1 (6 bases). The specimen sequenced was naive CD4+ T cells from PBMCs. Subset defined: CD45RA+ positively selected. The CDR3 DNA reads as TGCAGCGTTGTAAGGGACACTTTATCCTTTGGCACAGATACGCAGTATTTT. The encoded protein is CSVVRDTLSFGTDTQYF.